Below are 17 T cell receptor beta chains sequenced from a single sample in a study of T cell responses to AZD1222 COVID-19 vaccine. The table came from immunoSEQ multiplex PCR; TCRdb's copy has only in-frame clones and leaves some out. The sample holds about 150,000 clones, 70% to 90% seen once. The starting material was peripheral blood, obtained on day 0 of AZD1222 vaccination. These receptors were collected from an adult in good health.

Worth noting for this clone: The junction departs from germline at one end; a sequencing error may be responsible. In DNA form, the CDR3 reads TGTGCCAGCAGCATAGCCAGGGGGGTGAGTCAGCCCCAGCATTTT. It codes for CASSIARGVSQPQHF. This chain joins TRBV7-2 and TRBJ1-5, with 7 bases aligning to TRBD1. This CDR3 spans 15 amino acids. Germline lookup yields CDR1 SGHTA and CDR2 FQGNSA.

The genes are TRBV4-2 and TRBJ2-7; 11 positions agree with TRBD2. V shed 1 base, J shed 4 bases, and the junction held 6 bases outside the gene matches. Germline CDR1 is LGHNA and CDR2 is YNFKEQ. The CDR3 length is 16 residues. The CDR3 protein is CASSQVIGTSGYEQYF. The DNA of the CDR3 is TGTGCCAGCAGCCAAGTCATTGGGACTAGCGGTTACGAGCAGTACTTC.

The chain joins TRBV28 to TRBJ2-4; D is tentatively TRBD1 or TRBD2 (6 bases each). V gave up 3 bases and J gave up 3 bases, with 12 bases separating them. Germline V gene data show CDR1 as MDHEN and CDR2 as SYDVKM. This CDR3 has 15 amino acids. CDR3 in amino acids: CASSLEGVGKNIQYF. CDR3 nucleotides: TGTGCCAGCAGTTTGGAGGGGGTTGGCAAAAACATTCAGTACTTC.

The rearrangement joins TRBV6-5 to TRBJ1-5; a possible D gene is TRBD1 (5 bases). The CDR3 extends over 14 amino acids. Looked up from germline, CDR1 is MNHEY and CDR2 is SVGAGI. V lost 1 base and J 1 base, leaving 5 bases between the germline ends. The CDR3 bases are TGTGCCAGCAGTTACTGGGACAGCAATCAGCCCCAGCATTTT. Its translation is CASSYWDSNQPQHF.

V and J are TRBV6-2 or TRBV6-3 and TRBJ1-2; D is uncertain. The CDR3 is made up of 13 amino acids. V gave up 2 bases and J gave up 4 bases, with 8 bases separating them. Germline assignment: CDR1 MNHEY and CDR2 SVGEGT. CDR3 residues: CASSYPVPYGYTF. Written as DNA, the CDR3 is TGTGCCAGCAGTTACCCGGTGCCCTATGGCTACACCTTC.

V gene TRBV3-1 (or the pseudogene TRBV3-2) combines with J gene TRBJ1-2; D unclear. The CDR3 length is 12 residues. Trimming left V 3 bases short and J 8 bases short, with 10 bases between. Looked up from germline, CDR1 is LGHDT and CDR2 is YNNKEL (reference sequence). The CDR3 DNA follows: TGTGCCAGCAGCCATTGGGAAGGGGGCTACACCTTC. This gives the protein CASSHWEGGYTF.

The chain employs TRBV7-9 and TRBJ2-7; 8 bases fit TRBD1. This CDR3 is 15 amino acids long. V gave up 5 bases and J gave up 1 base; unmatched junction bases: 7. Looked up from germline, CDR1 is SEHNR and CDR2 is FQNEAQ (reference sequence). CDR3 in DNA: TGTGCCAGCAGCGCCCCCGGGACAGGATCCTACGAGCAGTACTTC. It codes for CASSAPGTGSYEQYF.

The chain is built from TRBV5-4 and TRBJ1-2, with 9 bases aligning to TRBD1. Per the germline V gene, CDR1 is SGHNT and CDR2 is YYREEE (reference sequence). This CDR3 spans 16 amino acids. Trimming at V came to 2 bases and at J to 8 bases, leaving 13 bases not matched to a gene. Here the CDR3 DNA reads TGTGCCAGCAGCTTACCCTCCGGGACAGGGTTTTACGGCTACACCTTC. Residues: CASSLPSGTGFYGYTF.

This sequence joins TRBV5-5 and TRBJ1-1; 7 bases align to TRBD1. Looked up from germline, CDR1 is SGHKS and CDR2 is YYEKEE (reference sequence). This CDR3 is 15 amino acids long. V dropped 1 base and J dropped 4; count of bases not matched to a gene: 7. The CDR3 protein is CASSLSGTVGTEAFF. CDR3 DNA sequence: TGTGCCAGCAGCTTGTCCGGGACAGTGGGCACTGAAGCTTTCTTT. Together with reference TRBV5-5 and TRBJ1-1, the CDR3 gives the full variable domain: DAGVTQSPTHLIKTRGQQVTLRCSPISGHKSVSWYQQVLGQGPQFIFQYYEKEERGRGNFPDRFSARQFPNYSSELNVNALLLGDSALYLCASSLSGTVGTEAFFGQGTRLTVV.

The V and J genes are TRBV18 and TRBJ1-1; D uncertain. The germline CDR1 and CDR2 sequences are KGHSH and LQKENI. The V gene lost 1 base and the J gene lost 2 bases, with 8 bases spanning the gap. The CDR3 sequence is 14 residues long. The CDR3 region is CASSPRQINTEAFF. The CDR3 bases are TGTGCCAGCTCACCACGGCAGATTAACACTGAAGCTTTCTTT.

The rearrangement uses TRBV27 and TRBJ1-3; maybe TRBD1 (5 bases). V was clipped by 4 bases and J by 0 bases, with 10 bases between them. The CDR3 is made up of 15 amino acids. Germline V gives CDR1 MNHEY, CDR2 SMNVEV (reference sequence). CDR3 nucleotides: TGTGCCAGCAGTTCCCGCGGACACTCTGGAAACACCATATATTTT. Its protein product is CASSSRGHSGNTIYF.

The rearrangement links TRBV2 to TRBJ1-3; D is possibly TRBD1 (5 bases). CDR3 length: 13 residues. Germline lookup yields CDR1 SNHLY and CDR2 FYNNEI. The V end lost 9 bases, the J end lost 2 bases, and 11 bases lay between the germline ends. The CDR3 spells CASPSRAGNTIYF. The CDR3 bases are TGTGCCAGTCCATCCAGGGCTGGAAACACCATATATTTT. Together with reference TRBV2 and TRBJ1-3, the CDR3 gives the full variable domain: EPEVTQTPSHQVTQMGQEVILRCVPISNHLYFYWYRQILGQKVEFLVSFYNNEISEKSEIFDDQFSVERPDGSNFTLKIRSTKLEDSAMYFCASPSRAGNTIYFGEGSWLTVV.

The chain is built from TRBV7-3 and TRBJ2-2; 10 nucleotides align to TRBD2. Unmatched junction bases numbered 8, after V lost 1 base and J lost 6 bases. Per germline, CDR1 SGHTA and CDR2 FQGTGA. The CDR3 length is 17 residues. The CDR3, as DNA: TGTGCCAGCAGCTTAAGTAGGGCTAGCGGGAGATCCGGGGAGCTGTTTTTT. Amino acid sequence: CASSLSRASGRSGELFF. Combining the CDR3 with reference TRBV7-3 and TRBJ2-2 gives the whole variable domain GAGVSQTPSNKVTEKGKYVELRCDPISGHTALYWYRQSLGQGPEFLIYFQGTGAADDSGLPNDRFFAVRPEGSVSTLKIQRTERGDSAVYLCASSLSRASGRSGELFFGEGSRLTVL.

V is TRBV19 and J is TRBJ1-2; D gene uncertain. The CDR3 loop spans 13 amino acids. V was cut by 2 bases and J by 4 bases, with 8 bases left in between. The germline V gene encodes CDR1 LNHDA and CDR2 SQIVND (reference sequence). This CDR3 reads CASSIPGFYGYTF. DNA for the CDR3: TGTGCCAGTAGTATACCGGGATTCTATGGCTACACCTTC. Filled out from reference TRBV19 and TRBJ1-2, the complete variable domain reads DGGITQSPKYLFRKEGQNVTLSCEQNLNHDAMYWYRQDPGQGLRLIYYSQIVNDFQKGDIAEGYSVSREKKESFPLTVTSAQKNPTAFYLCASSIPGFYGYTFGSGTRLTVV.

The V gene is TRBV15, the J gene TRBJ2-5; 10 bases align to TRBD2. Germline-derived CDR1 and CDR2 are LNHNV and YYDKDF (reference sequence). V gave up 8 bases and J gave up 3 bases; unmatched junction bases: 6. CDR3 size: 14 residues. The CDR3 protein is CATALSGREETQYF. The CDR3 coding sequence is TGTGCCACCGCCTTGAGCGGGAGGGAAGAGACCCAGTACTTC.

J is TRBJ1-6 and V is TRBV19; 7 bases map to TRBD1. V was pared by 6 bases and J by 5 bases, with 7 bases of the junction left unmatched. Germline CDR1 and CDR2: LNHDA and SQIVND (reference sequence). The CDR3 totals 15 residues. The CDR3 region has the DNA TGTGCCAGTAGCGACTACAGGGGAAATAATTCACCCCTCCACTTT. Its protein product is CASSDYRGNNSPLHF.

V gene TRBV11-1 combines with J gene TRBJ2-1; TRBD2 matches at 7 bases. Germline V gene sequence: CDR1 SGHAT, CDR2 FQDESV (reference sequence). V shed 5 bases and J 3 bases; nucleotides not matched to a gene: 4. The CDR3 length is 14 residues. The CDR3 region is CASSRGGDYNEQFF. CDR3 in DNA: TGTGCCAGCAGCCGTGGGGGGGACTACAATGAGCAGTTCTTC.